This TCR beta chain is from a study of blood T cell repertoires in COVID-19. Study background: From the United States, Italy and Spain came samples of acute and convalescent COVID-19. PBMCs, B-cell-depleted T cells, or T cells provided the cDNA or gDNA that made up the material.

The CDR3 is 14 amino acids. CDR1 and CDR2 (germline): LGHNA, YNFKEQ. V was trimmed by 0 bases and J by 5 bases, leaving 11 bases between them. Using immunoSEQ multiplex PCR, the repertoire was profiled, and TCRdb retains in-frame clones only, with some absent. The sample holds under 200,000 clones, around 83% seen once. What was sequenced was peripheral blood. The chain recombines TRBV4-2 with TRBJ2-7; TRBD1 might be the D (6 bases). The source is a human donor in a cohort sampled during active COVID-19. The CDR3 DNA reads as TGTGCCAGCAGCCAAGAAGGGGGAGCCCACGAGCAGTACTTC. Amino acids: CASSQEGGAHEQYF.